This T cell receptor (beta chain) stems from a study of CD8+ T cells in alopecia areata. In a group of 5 or 6 patients, CD4+ cells were sorted into CD25+CD127- cells. As to this clone: The antigen is undetermined.

Sequencing used cDNA as its template, made by extracting RNA and reverse transcribing it. Produced via immunoSEQ multiplex PCR; TCRdb's table is partial and in-frame only. The table includes 35,000 or so clones, more than 50% detected once. Study conclusions and caveats: Possibly because of HLA-related factors, TCR sharing was less clear across patients than in mice.

The sample consisted of CD4+ Tregs sorted from blood. The source is a human donor with alopecia areata.

Here the CDR3 DNA reads TGTGCCAGCAGCTTAGGTCGGGGGAAAGAGACCCAGTACTTC. Translated: CASSLGRGKETQYF. The chain combines TRBV7-9 with TRBJ2-5; D is possibly TRBD2 (6 bases). The CDR3 covers 14 residues. V was cut by 1 base and J by 3 bases, with 9 bases left in between. Germline V gives CDR1 SEHNR, CDR2 FQNEAQ (reference sequence).